These 27 T cell receptor beta chains were all obtained from the same sample, sequenced in a study of vaccination and CD4 T cells after COVID-19. Treatment indicated: approximately 9-day PBMC culture with coronavirus spike peptide pools or control peptides (ViraFEST assay). Sequencing of DNA taken from cultured CD4+ T cells relied on the Oncomine TCR Beta short-read assay. Using its own MiXCR run on the PCR reads, TCRdb lists one record per CDR3 protein. The sample contains fewer than 9,500 distinct CDR3 sequences, 60% to 70% of which appear only once. These receptors lack a known antigen. The specimen sequenced was CD4+ T cells from blood, cultured in vitro. The receptor set was obtained from a human donor who had recovered from COVID-19.

V gene TRBV7-9 combines with J gene TRBJ1-5, with D hard to call. V was cut by 5 bases and J by 4 bases, with 12 bases left in between. Germline CDR1 and CDR2: SEHNR and FQNEAQ (reference sequence). CDR3 size: 14 residues. This CDR3 is CASSERGENQPQHF. In nucleotides, the CDR3 is TGTGCCAGCAGCGAACGGGGTGAAAATCAGCCCCAGCATTTT. The variable domain in full, completed from reference TRBV7-9 and TRBJ1-5, reads DTGVSQNPRHKITKRGQNVTFRCDPISEHNRLYWYRQTLGQGPEFLTYFQNEAQLEKSRLLSDRFSAERPKGSFSTLEIQRTEQGDSAMYLCASSERGENQPQHFGDGTRLSIL.

This chain links TRBV11-2 with TRBJ1-3; D is perhaps TRBD1 (6 bases). V was clipped by 4 bases and J by 2 bases, with 12 bases between them. The CDR3 is 15 amino acids. Germline lookup yields CDR1 SGHAT and CDR2 FQNNGV. CDR3 residues: CASSYRGGTGNTIYF. CDR3 sequence (DNA): TGTGCCAGCAGCTACCGAGGGGGAACTGGAAACACCATATATTTT.

This clonotype was seen a handful of times. The chain is built from TRBV7-9 and TRBJ2-1, with 13 bases fitting TRBD2. The V segment lost 4 bases and the J segment 1 base; nucleotides outside the gene matches: 4. This CDR3 comprises 17 residues. Germline V gene sequence: CDR1 SEHNR, CDR2 FQNEAQ (reference sequence). The CDR3 nucleotides are TGTGCCAGCAGCTCGACTAGCGGGGGGTCGTCCTACAATGAGCAGTTCTTC. Translation: CASSSTSGGSSYNEQFF.

Within the sample, this clonotype is large. This chain uses TRBV11-2 with TRBJ2-7; TRBD2 aligns across 11 bases. The CDR3 covers 15 residues. The germline CDR1 and CDR2 sequences are SGHAT and FQNNGV. Losses at the gene ends were 4 bases for V and 5 bases for J; bases not matched to a gene: 7. In DNA form, the CDR3 reads TGTGCCAGCAGCTCTCTAGCGGGAGGAACCCACGAGCAGTACTTC. It is translated as CASSSLAGGTHEQYF.

This sequence joins TRBV12-3 or TRBV12-4 and TRBJ1-2; D unresolved. With 3 bases removed from V and 4 bases from J, the gap between germline ends came to 12 bases. There are 14 residues in the CDR3. The CDR3: CASSFDQTRYGYTF. The CDR3 coding sequence is TGTGCCAGCAGTTTCGACCAGACCCGCTATGGCTACACCTTC.

This clonotype occurred a few times. This chain connects TRBV15 to TRBJ2-5; TRBD2 agrees at 11 bases. J was trimmed by 7 bases and V by 3 bases; bases with no gene match: 13. Germline CDR1 LNHNV, CDR2 YYDKDF (reference sequence). This CDR3 spans 17 amino acids. The CDR3 loop is CATSSLITSGRIGTQYF. CDR3 in DNA: TGTGCCACCAGCAGCCTTATTACTAGCGGGAGAATTGGGACCCAGTACTTC.

The rearrangement joins TRBV2 to TRBJ2-7, with D perhaps assigned TRBD1 or TRBD2 (6 bases each). The germline V gene encodes CDR1 SNHLY and CDR2 FYNNEI. The CDR3 has 11 amino acids. V was shortened by 7 bases and J by 6 bases, with 10 bases between the two germline ends. The CDR3 is CASMGGLEQYF. CDR3 nucleotides: TGTGCCAGCATGGGGGGCCTCGAGCAGTACTTC.

V is TRBV12-3 or TRBV12-4 and J is TRBJ1-2, with a tentative D call TRBD1 (6 bases). The V end lost 7 bases, the J end lost 3 bases, and 9 bases lay between the germline ends. The CDR3 extends over 12 amino acids. In nucleotides, the CDR3 is TGTGCCAGCATGGGACAAGACTATGGCTACACCTTC. Amino acids: CASMGQDYGYTF.

The chain couples TRBV6-5 to TRBJ1-5; D remains unclear. Germline-derived CDR1 and CDR2 are MNHEY and SVGAGI. With 2 bases removed from V and 4 bases from J, the gap between germline ends came to 6 bases. The CDR3 is 13 amino acids. CDR3: CASSYGQNQPQHF. Here the CDR3 DNA reads TGTGCCAGCAGTTACGGCCAAAATCAGCCCCAGCATTTT.

This clonotype was observed a handful of times. V and J are TRBV6-2 or TRBV6-3 and TRBJ1-2; TRBD1 agrees at 10 bases. V lost 6 bases to trimming and J lost 4 bases; unmatched junction nucleotides: 5. The CDR3 totals 14 residues. Germline CDR1 reads MNHEY; CDR2 reads SVGEGT. The CDR3 DNA reads as TGTGCCAGCAGCGACAGGGGGCTCGGCTATGGCTACACCTTC. Its translation is CASSDRGLGYGYTF.

The CDR3 protein is CASSLKAGAYNEQFF. CDR3 nucleotides: TGTGCCAGCAGCTTAAAAGCGGGAGCCTACAATGAGCAGTTCTTC. The V gene is TRBV11-3, the J gene TRBJ2-1; 8 bases are a match to TRBD2. Trimming removed 2 bases from V and 2 bases from J; junction bases left unmatched: 2. This CDR3 is built from 15 residues. CDR1 SGHNT and CDR2 YENEEA come from the germline V gene.

This clonotype was detected a few times. The chain uses TRBV7-2 and TRBJ1-2, with 9 bases matching TRBD1. The CDR3 is made up of 14 amino acids. Trimming took 5 bases from V and 8 from J; bases not matched to a gene: 9. The V gene's germline CDR1 is SGHTA and CDR2 FQGNSA. This CDR3 reads CASSVGTGRRGYTF. Written as DNA, the CDR3 is TGTGCCAGCAGCGTCGGGACAGGGCGAAGGGGCTACACCTTC.

The chain employs TRBV6-2 or TRBV6-3 and TRBJ2-7; tentative D call: TRBD2 (7 bases). CDR3 length equals 15 residues. The V gene lost 2 bases and the J gene lost 1 base, with 12 bases spanning the gap. Per the germline V gene, CDR1 is MNHEY and CDR2 is SVGEGT. The chain's CDR3 is CASSYPRGLSYEQYF. The CDR3 DNA sequence: TGTGCCAGCAGTTACCCGCGGGGGCTTTCCTACGAGCAGTACTTC.

V is TRBV5-6 and J is TRBJ2-4; a weak D match, TRBD2 (6 bases). The CDR3 length is 13 residues. The ends were cut back, 5 bases at V and 4 bases at J, with 10 bases in the middle. Germline-derived CDR1 and CDR2 are SGHDT and YYEEEE. The chain's CDR3 is CASSFGTKNIQYF. The CDR3 region has the DNA TGTGCCAGCAGTTTCGGGACTAAAAACATTCAGTACTTC.

The CDR3 nucleotides are TGTGCCAGCAGCATCTCAAAAGAGACCCAGTACTTC. It translates to CASSISKETQYF. This chain uses TRBV28 with TRBJ2-5, with unresolved D. CDR1 MDHEN and CDR2 SYDVKM come from the germline V gene. Trimming pared 6 bases from V and 3 bases from J, leaving 8 bases between. The length of the CDR3 is 12 residues. Based on the CDR3 plus reference TRBV28 and TRBJ2-5, the full variable domain is DVKVTQSSRYLVKRTGEKVFLECVQDMDHENMFWYRQDPGLGLRLIYFSYDVKMKEKGDIPEGYSVSREKKERFSLILESASTNQTSMYLCASSISKETQYFGPGTRLLVL.

This clonotype has a handful of counts. The chain is built from TRBV7-2 and TRBJ2-3; 10 positions match TRBD2. CDR3 length equals 16 residues. Looked up from germline, CDR1 is SGHTA and CDR2 is FQGNSA. The V segment lost 5 bases and the J segment 0 bases; nucleotides outside the gene matches: 5. In nucleotides, the CDR3 is TGTGCCAGCAGCCTTATAGCGGGGGGTAGCACAGATACGCAGTATTTT. Translation: CASSLIAGGSTDTQYF.

J is TRBJ1-2 and V is TRBV27; perhaps TRBD1 as D (5 bases). Trimming cost V 1 base and J 0 bases, with 9 bases left between them. CDR1 is MNHEY, CDR2 SMNVEV, per germline (reference sequence). The CDR3 has 15 amino acids. In nucleotides, the CDR3 is TGTGCCAGCAGTTTATGGGGCGCCACTAACTATGGCTACACCTTC. This sequence encodes CASSLWGATNYGYTF.

This chain connects TRBV20-1 to TRBJ1-5; D not certain. Germline V gene lookup returns CDR1 DFQATT and CDR2 SNEGSKA (reference sequence). Trimming removed 3 bases from V and 1 base from J, with 16 bases in between. The length of the CDR3 is 16 residues. CDR3 in amino acids: CSASGFGELSNQPQHF. As DNA, the CDR3 is TGCAGTGCTAGTGGTTTCGGGGAACTGAGCAATCAGCCCCAGCATTTT.

The chain employs TRBV7-9 and TRBJ1-2; D might be TRBD1 (5 bases). Germline CDR1 is SEHNR and CDR2 is FQNEAQ (reference sequence). CDR3 length equals 12 residues. The CDR3 DNA reads TGTGCAGGTGGGACCGACAACTATGGCTACACCTTC. Encoded protein: CAGGTDNYGYTF.

In its sample, this clonotype was seen a few times. The rearrangement uses TRBV27 and TRBJ1-5; TRBD1 agrees at 7 bases. This CDR3 has 15 residues. Losses at the gene ends were 3 bases for V and 4 bases for J; bases not matched to a gene: 6. Germline V gene data show CDR1 as MNHEY and CDR2 as SMNVEV (reference sequence). The CDR3 sequence is CASSFVGTANQPQHF. As DNA, the CDR3 is TGTGCCAGCAGTTTCGTCGGGACAGCAAATCAGCCCCAGCATTTT.

The V and J genes are TRBV5-1 and TRBJ2-2, with unresolved D. Germline lookup yields CDR1 SGHRS and CDR2 YFSETQ. Between the trimmed V and J ends, which lost 3 bases and 3 bases, there was a span of 3 bases. The CDR3 has 12 residues. The CDR3 spells CASSSDTGELFF. The CDR3 nucleotides read TGCGCCAGCAGCTCGGACACCGGGGAGCTGTTTTTT.

The chain is built from TRBV20-1 and TRBJ1-1; TRBD1 matches 8 bases. Trimming cost V 2 bases and J 1 base; bases outside gene matches: 6. The CDR3 consists of 15 residues. Germline V gene sequence: CDR1 DFQATT, CDR2 SNEGSKA (reference sequence). The DNA of the CDR3 is TGCAGTGCTAGAACGACAGGGGCGAGGAACACTGAAGCTTTCTTT. This gives the protein CSARTTGARNTEAFF.

The V call is TRBV15, the J call TRBJ2-3, with D possibly matching TRBD2 (5 bases). Germline V gives CDR1 LNHNV, CDR2 YYDKDF (reference sequence). The CDR3 has 16 amino acids. V shed 5 bases and J shed 0 bases, with 15 bases lying between them. CDR3 sequence (DNA): TGTGCCACCAGCGGGCGGGTGTCCTCCAGCACAGATACGCAGTATTTT. Encoded protein: CATSGRVSSSTDTQYF.

The chain links TRBV20-1 to TRBJ2-7; 12 nucleotides agree with TRBD2. Looked up from germline, CDR1 is DFQATT and CDR2 is SNEGSKA (reference sequence). The CDR3 contains 14 residues. V was pared by 5 bases and J by 3 bases, with 5 bases of the junction left unmatched. Here the CDR3 reads CSADGLAGNYEQYF. CDR3 coding DNA: TGCAGTGCTGATGGACTAGCGGGGAACTACGAGCAGTACTTC.

This clonotype came up once. The rearrangement joins TRBV20-1 to TRBJ1-1, with D perhaps TRBD1 (6 bases). CDR3 length: 11 amino acids. The V end lost 3 bases, the J end lost 4 bases, and 6 bases lay between the germline ends. The germline CDR1 and CDR2 sequences are DFQATT and SNEGSKA (reference sequence). CDR3 loop: CSARGATEAFF. The CDR3 region has the DNA TGCAGTGCTAGGGGGGCCACTGAAGCTTTCTTT.

The V call is TRBV6-1, the J call TRBJ2-5, with D unresolved. This CDR3 comprises 12 residues. In germline, CDR1 is MNHNS, CDR2 SASEGT. V was pared by 0 bases and J by 3 bases, with 2 bases between. The CDR3 protein is CASSEAEETQYF. The DNA for the CDR3 is TGTGCCAGCAGTGAAGCGGAAGAGACCCAGTACTTC.

This clonotype has more than one count but fewer than ten. The V and J genes are TRBV24-1 and TRBJ1-1, with D perhaps matching TRBD1 (6 bases). CDR1 is KGHDR and CDR2 is SFDVKD in the germline V gene. CDR3 length: 14 amino acids. The V end was cut by 5 bases, the J end by 0 bases, with 9 bases between. In DNA, the CDR3 is TGTGCCACCAGTGTAGAGGGGGTGAACACTGAAGCTTTCTTT. Translating gives CATSVEGVNTEAFF.